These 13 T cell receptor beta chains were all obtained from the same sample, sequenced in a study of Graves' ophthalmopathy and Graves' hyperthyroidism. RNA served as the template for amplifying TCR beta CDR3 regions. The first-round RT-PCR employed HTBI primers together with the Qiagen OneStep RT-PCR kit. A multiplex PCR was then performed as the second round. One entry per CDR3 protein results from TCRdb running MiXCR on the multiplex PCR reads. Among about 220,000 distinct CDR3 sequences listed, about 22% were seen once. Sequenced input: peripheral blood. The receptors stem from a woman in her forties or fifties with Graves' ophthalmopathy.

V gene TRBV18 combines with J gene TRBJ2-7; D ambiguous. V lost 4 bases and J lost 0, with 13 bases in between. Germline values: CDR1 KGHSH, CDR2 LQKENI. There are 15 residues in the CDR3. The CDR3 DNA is TGTGCCAGCTCACTAGAGACTCGACCCTCCTACGAGCAGTACTTC. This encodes CASSLETRPSYEQYF. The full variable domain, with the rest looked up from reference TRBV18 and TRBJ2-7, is NAGVMQNPRHLVRRRGQEARLRCSPMKGHSHVYWYRQLPEEGLKFMVYLQKENIIDESGMPKERFSAEFPKEGPSILRIQQVVRGDSAAYFCASSLETRPSYEQYFGPGTRLTVT.

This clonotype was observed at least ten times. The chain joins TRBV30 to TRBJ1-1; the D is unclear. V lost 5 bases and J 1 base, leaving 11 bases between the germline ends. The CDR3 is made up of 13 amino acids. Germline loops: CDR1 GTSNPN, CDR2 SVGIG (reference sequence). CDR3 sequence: CAWSWEQNTEAFF. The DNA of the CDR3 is TGTGCCTGGTCTTGGGAGCAGAACACTGAAGCTTTCTTT.

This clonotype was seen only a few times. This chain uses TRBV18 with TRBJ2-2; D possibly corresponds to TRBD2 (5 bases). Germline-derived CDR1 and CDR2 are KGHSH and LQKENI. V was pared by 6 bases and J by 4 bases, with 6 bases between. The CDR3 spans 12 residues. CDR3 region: CASSGSTGELFF. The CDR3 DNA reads TGTGCCAGCTCTGGGAGCACCGGGGAGCTGTTTTTT.

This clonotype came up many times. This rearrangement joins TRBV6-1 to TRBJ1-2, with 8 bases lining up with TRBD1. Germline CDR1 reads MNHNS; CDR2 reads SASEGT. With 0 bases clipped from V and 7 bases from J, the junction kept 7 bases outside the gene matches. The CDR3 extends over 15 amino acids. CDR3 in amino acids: CASSEAGQGARGYTF. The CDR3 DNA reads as TGTGCCAGCAGTGAAGCGGGTCAGGGGGCGCGTGGCTACACCTTC.

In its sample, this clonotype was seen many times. The CDR3 coding sequence is TGTGCCAGTGGGAGTGGGAACTATGGCTACACCTTC. Translated: CASGSGNYGYTF. V and J are TRBV19 and TRBJ1-2, with D unresolved. CDR3 size: 12 residues. Trimming shortened V by 8 bases and J by 2 bases, and 9 bases separated the two germline ends. The germline gives CDR1 LNHDA, CDR2 SQIVND (reference sequence).

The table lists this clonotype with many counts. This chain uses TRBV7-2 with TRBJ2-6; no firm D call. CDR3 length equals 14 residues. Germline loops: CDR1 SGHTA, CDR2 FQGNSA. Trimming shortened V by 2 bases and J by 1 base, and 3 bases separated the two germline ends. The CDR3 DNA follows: TGTGCCAGCAGCTTACAATCTGGGGCCAACGTCCTGACTTTC. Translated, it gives CASSLQSGANVLTF.

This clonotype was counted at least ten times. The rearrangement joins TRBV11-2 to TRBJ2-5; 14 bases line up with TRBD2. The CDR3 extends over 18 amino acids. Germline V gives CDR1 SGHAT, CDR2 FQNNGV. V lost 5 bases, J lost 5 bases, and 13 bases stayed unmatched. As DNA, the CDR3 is TGTGCCAGCAGCGGACGACTAGCGGGAGGGCCGCGGAGTGAGACCCAGTACTTC. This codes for CASSGRLAGGPRSETQYF.

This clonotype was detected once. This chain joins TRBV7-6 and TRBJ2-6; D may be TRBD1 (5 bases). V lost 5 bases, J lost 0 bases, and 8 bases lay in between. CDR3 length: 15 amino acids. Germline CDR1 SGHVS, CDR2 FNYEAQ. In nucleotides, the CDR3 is TGTGCCAGCAGCCAACAGGTCTCTGGGGCCAACGTCCTGACTTTC. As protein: CASSQQVSGANVLTF.

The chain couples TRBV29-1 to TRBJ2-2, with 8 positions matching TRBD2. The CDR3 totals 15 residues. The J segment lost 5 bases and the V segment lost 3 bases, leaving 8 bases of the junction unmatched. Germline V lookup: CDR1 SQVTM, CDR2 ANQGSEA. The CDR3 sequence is CSVEAPGGTTGELFF. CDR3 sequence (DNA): TGCAGCGTTGAGGCGCCGGGAGGGACTACCGGGGAGCTGTTTTTT.

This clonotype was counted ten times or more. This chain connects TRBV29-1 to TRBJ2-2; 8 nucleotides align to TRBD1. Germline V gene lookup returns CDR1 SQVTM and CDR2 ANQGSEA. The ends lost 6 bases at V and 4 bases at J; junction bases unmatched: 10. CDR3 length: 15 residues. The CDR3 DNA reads TGCAGCGTCACCTCGCCGGGACAGGCCACCGGGGAGCTGTTTTTT. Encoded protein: CSVTSPGQATGELFF.

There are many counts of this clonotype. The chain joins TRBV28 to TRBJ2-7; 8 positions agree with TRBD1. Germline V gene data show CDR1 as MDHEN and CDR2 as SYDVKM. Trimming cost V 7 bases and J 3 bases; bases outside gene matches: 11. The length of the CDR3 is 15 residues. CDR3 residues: CASKPAQGAGYEQYF. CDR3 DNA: TGTGCCAGCAAACCCGCCCAGGGGGCAGGCTACGAGCAGTACTTC.

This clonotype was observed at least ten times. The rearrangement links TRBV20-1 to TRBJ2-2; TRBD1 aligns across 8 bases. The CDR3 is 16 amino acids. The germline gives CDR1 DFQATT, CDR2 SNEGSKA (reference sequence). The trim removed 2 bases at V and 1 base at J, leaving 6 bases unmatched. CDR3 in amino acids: CSARPAGQGNTGELFF. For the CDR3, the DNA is TGCAGTGCTAGACCCGCCGGACAGGGGAACACCGGGGAGCTGTTTTTT.

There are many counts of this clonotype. CDR3 in DNA: TGCGCCAGCAGCTTGGCCAGGGGGAACGAGCAGTACTTC. Protein product: CASSLARGNEQYF. The rearrangement uses TRBV5-1 and TRBJ2-7; 7 nucleotides align to TRBD1. The CDR3 runs 13 residues. Germline V lookup: CDR1 SGHRS, CDR2 YFSETQ. J gave up 5 bases and V 0 bases, and 2 bases lay outside the gene matches.